This T cell receptor (beta chain) is drawn from a study of T-cell memory formation after mild COVID-19. TCRdb re-derived calls from the 5' RACE reads in MiXCR, one entry per CDR3 protein. In the table there are 25,000 to 35,000 distinct CDR3 sequences, around a fifth of which are singletons. Trimming removed 2 bases from V and 6 bases from J, with 12 bases in between. Germline V gene lookup returns CDR1 SGHDT and CDR2 YYEEEE. This CDR3 region has 13 residues. Sequenced: PBMCs or a T cell subset sorted from them (not recorded which). This receptor was identified in an adult who had mild COVID-19 (a few samples of this study predate the infection). Cell type and time point are not known. This sequence joins TRBV5-6 and TRBJ2-7, with a weak D call TRBD1 (5 bases). The CDR3: CASSFNQGSEQYF. CDR3 coding DNA: TGTGCCAGCAGCTTTAATCAGGGAAGCGAGCAGTACTTC.